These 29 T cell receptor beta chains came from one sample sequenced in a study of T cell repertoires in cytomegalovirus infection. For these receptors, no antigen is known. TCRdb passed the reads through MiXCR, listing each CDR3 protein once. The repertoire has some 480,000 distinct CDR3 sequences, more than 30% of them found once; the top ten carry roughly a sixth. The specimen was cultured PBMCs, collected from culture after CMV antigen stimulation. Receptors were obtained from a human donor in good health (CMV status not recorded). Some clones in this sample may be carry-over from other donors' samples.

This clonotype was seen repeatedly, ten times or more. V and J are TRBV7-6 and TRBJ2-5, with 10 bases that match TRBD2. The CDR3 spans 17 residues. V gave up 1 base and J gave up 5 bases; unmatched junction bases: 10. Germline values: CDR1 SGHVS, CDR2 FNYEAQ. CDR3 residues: CASSLDISGRRRETQYF. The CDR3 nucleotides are TGTGCCAGCAGCTTAGACATTAGCGGGAGGCGCCGGGAGACCCAGTACTTC.

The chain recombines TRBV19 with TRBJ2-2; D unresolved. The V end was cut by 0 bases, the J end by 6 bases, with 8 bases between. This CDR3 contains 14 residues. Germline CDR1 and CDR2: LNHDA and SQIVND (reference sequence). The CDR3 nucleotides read TGTGCCAGTAGTATAGATCTAAGCGCCGGGGAGCTGTTTTTT. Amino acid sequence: CASSIDLSAGELFF.

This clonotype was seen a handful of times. The CDR3 nucleotides read TGCAGTGCTAGAGAGGAACGGACTAGCGGGATTTACAATGAGCAGTTCTTC. It codes for CSAREERTSGIYNEQFF. This chain links TRBV20-1 with TRBJ2-1; 12 bases map to TRBD2. Germline assignment: CDR1 DFQATT and CDR2 SNEGSKA (reference sequence). The CDR3 consists of 17 residues. J lost 4 bases, V lost 0 bases, and 7 bases had no gene match.

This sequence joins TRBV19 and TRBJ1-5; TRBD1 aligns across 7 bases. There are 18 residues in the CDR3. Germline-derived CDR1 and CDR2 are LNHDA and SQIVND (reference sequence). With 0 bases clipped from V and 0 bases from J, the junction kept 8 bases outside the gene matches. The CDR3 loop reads CASSIDPTGTVSNQPQHF. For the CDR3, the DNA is TGTGCCAGTAGTATAGATCCGACAGGGACTGTTAGCAATCAGCCCCAGCATTTT.

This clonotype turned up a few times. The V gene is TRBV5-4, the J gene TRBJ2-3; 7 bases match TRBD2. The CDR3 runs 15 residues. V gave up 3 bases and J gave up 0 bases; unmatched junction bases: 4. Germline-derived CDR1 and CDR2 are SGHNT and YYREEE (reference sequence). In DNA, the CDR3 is TGTGCCAGCAGCTCGAGTAGCGGGAGCACAGATACGCAGTATTTT. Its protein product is CASSSSSGSTDTQYF.

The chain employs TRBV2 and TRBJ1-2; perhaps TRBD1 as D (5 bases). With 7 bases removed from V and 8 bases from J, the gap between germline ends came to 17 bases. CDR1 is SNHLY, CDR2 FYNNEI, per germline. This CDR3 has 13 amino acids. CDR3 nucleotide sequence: TGTGCCAGCATGGGGGAAGCAGTAGGGGGCTACACCTTC. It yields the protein CASMGEAVGGYTF.

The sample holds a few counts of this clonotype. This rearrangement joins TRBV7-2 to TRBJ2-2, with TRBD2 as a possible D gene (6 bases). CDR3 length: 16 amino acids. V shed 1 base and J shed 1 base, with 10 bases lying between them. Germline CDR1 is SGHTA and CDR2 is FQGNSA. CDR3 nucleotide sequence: TGTGCCAGCAGCTTAGGTGGTAGCGGGAACACCGGGGAGCTGTTTTTT. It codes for CASSLGGSGNTGELFF.

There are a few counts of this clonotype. The CDR3 DNA sequence: TGTGCCAGCAGTTTAGCCTTTGCTGAAGCTTTCTTT. Translating gives CASSLAFAEAFF. This chain links TRBV12-3 or TRBV12-4 with TRBJ1-1; D unresolved. CDR3 size: 12 residues. Trimming shortened V by 0 bases and J by 6 bases, and 5 bases separated the two germline ends.

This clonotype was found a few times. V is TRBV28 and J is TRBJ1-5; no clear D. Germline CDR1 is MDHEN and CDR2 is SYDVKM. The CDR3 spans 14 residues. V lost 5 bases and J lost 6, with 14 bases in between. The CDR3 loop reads CASSESGNGQPQHF. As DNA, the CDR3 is TGTGCCAGCAGTGAATCAGGAAACGGTCAGCCCCAGCATTTT.

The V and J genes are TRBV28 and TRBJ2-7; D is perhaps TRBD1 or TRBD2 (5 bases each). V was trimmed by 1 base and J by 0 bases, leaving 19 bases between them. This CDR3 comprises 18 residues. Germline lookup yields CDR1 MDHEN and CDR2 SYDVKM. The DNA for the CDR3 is TGTGCCAGCAGTTTATTGGGGCCTTTGGTAGGGAGCTCCTACGAGCAGTACTTC. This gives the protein CASSLLGPLVGSSYEQYF. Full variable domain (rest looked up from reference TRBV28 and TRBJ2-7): DVKVTQSSRYLVKRTGEKVFLECVQDMDHENMFWYRQDPGLGLRLIYFSYDVKMKEKGDIPEGYSVSREKKERFSLILESASTNQTSMYLCASSLLGPLVGSSYEQYFGPGTRLTVT.

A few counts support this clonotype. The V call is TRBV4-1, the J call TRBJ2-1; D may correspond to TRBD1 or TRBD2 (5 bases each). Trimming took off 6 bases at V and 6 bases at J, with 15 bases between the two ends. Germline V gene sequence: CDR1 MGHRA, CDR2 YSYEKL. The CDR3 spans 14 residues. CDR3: CASRGTLGSNEQFF. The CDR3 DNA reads TGCGCCAGCAGGGGGACCCTGGGCTCCAATGAGCAGTTCTTC.

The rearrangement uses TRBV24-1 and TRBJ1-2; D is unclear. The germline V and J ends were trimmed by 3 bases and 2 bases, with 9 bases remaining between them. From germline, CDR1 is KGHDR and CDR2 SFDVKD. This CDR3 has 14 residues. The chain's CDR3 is CATSDPDANYGYTF. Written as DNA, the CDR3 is TGTGCCACCAGTGATCCTGATGCCAACTATGGCTACACCTTC.

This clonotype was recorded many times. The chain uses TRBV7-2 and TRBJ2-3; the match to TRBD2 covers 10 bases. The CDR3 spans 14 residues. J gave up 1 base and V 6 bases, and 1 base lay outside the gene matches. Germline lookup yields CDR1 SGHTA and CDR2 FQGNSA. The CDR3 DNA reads TGTGCCAGCAGGCTAGCGGGGGGCACAGATACGCAGTATTTT. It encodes CASRLAGGTDTQYF.

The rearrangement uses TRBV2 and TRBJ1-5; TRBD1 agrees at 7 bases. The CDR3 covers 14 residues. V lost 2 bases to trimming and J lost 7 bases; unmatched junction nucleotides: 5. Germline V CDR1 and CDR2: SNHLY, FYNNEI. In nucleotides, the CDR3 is TGTGCCAGCAGTGAACTAGGAGGGGGCCAGCCCCAGCATTTT. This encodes CASSELGGGQPQHF.

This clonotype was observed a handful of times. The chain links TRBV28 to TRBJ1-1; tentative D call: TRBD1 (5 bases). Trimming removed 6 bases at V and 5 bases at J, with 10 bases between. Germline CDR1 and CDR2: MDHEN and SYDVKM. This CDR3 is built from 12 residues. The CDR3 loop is CASRQGGTEAFF. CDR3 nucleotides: TGTGCCAGCAGGCAGGGCGGGACTGAAGCTTTCTTT.

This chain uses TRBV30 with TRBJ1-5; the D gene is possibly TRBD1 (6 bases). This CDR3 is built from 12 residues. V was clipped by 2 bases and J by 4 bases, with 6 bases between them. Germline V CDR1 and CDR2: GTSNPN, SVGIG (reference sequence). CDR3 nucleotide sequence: TGTGCCTGGAGTACAGGGAATCAGCCCCAGCATTTT. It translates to CAWSTGNQPQHF.

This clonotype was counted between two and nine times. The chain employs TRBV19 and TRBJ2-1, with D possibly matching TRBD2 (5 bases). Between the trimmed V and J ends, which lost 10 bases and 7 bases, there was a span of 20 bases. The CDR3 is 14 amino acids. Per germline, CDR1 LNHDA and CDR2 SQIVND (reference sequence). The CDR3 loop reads CATVGEVRRNEQFF. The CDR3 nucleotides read TGTGCCACCGTCGGGGAAGTAAGGAGAAATGAGCAGTTCTTC.

CDR3 residues: CASSFVQANSGNTIYF. Here the CDR3 DNA reads TGTGCCAGCAGCTTTGTACAGGCAAACTCTGGAAACACCATATATTTT. The chain combines TRBV7-9 with TRBJ1-3; D may be TRBD1 (5 bases). This CDR3 is built from 16 residues. Germline V gives CDR1 SEHNR, CDR2 FQNEAQ (reference sequence). The V end lost 3 bases, the J end lost 0 bases, and 12 bases lay between the germline ends. The variable domain in full, with the rest retrieved from reference TRBV7-9 and TRBJ1-3, is DTGVSQNPRHKITKRGQNVTFRCDPISEHNRLYWYRQTLGQGPEFLTYFQNEAQLEKSRLLSDRFSAERPKGSFSTLEIQRTEQGDSAMYLCASSFVQANSGNTIYFGEGSWLTVV.

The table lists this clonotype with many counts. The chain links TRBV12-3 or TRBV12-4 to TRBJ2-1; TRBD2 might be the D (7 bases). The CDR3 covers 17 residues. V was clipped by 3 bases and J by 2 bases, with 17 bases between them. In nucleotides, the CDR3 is TGTGCCAGCAGTTTTGGGGGCCTAGCGGAGACCTACAATGAGCAGTTCTTC. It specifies CASSFGGLAETYNEQFF.

This CDR3 reads CASSFGGTSENEQFF. Written as DNA, the CDR3 is TGTGCCAGCAGTTTCGGTGGGACTAGCGAGAATGAGCAGTTCTTC. The chain joins TRBV27 to TRBJ2-1; 10 nucleotides match TRBD2. The CDR3 spans 15 residues. CDR1 and CDR2 from the germline V gene are MNHEY and SMNVEV (reference sequence). The junction had 6 bases not matched to a gene; V was cut back by 3 bases and J by 7 bases.

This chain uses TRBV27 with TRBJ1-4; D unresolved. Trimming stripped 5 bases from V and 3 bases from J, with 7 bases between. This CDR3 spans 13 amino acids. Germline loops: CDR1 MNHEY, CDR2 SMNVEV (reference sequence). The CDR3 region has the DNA TGTGCCAGCAGTCCTTTAGCTAATGAAAAACTGTTTTTT. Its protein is CASSPLANEKLFF.

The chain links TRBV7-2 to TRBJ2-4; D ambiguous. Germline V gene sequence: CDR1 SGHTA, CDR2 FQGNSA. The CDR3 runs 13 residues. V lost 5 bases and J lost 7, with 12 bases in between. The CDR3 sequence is CASSKQATNIQYF. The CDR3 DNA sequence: TGTGCCAGCAGCAAGCAGGCCACGAACATTCAGTACTTC.

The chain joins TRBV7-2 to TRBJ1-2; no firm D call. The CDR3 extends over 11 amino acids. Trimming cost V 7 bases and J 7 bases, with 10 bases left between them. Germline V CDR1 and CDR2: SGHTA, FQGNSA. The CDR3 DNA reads TGTGCCAGCATGCTGAGCAGTGGCTACACCTTC. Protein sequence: CASMLSSGYTF. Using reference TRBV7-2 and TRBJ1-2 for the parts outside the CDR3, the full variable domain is GAGVSQSPSNKVTEKGKDVELRCDPISGHTALYWYRQSLGQGLEFLIYFQGNSAPDKSGLPSDRFSAERTGGSVSTLTIQRTQQEDSAVYLCASMLSSGYTFGSGTRLTVV.

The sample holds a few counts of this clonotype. CDR3 sequence: CASSSGDRLQDTQYF. Written as DNA, the CDR3 is TGTGCCAGCAGCTCCGGAGACAGGCTTCAAGATACGCAGTATTTT. This chain joins TRBV7-9 and TRBJ2-3; a weak D match, TRBD1 (6 bases). With 4 bases removed from V and 5 bases from J, the gap between germline ends came to 16 bases. Germline V CDR1 and CDR2: SEHNR, FQNEAQ (reference sequence). The CDR3 is made up of 15 amino acids.

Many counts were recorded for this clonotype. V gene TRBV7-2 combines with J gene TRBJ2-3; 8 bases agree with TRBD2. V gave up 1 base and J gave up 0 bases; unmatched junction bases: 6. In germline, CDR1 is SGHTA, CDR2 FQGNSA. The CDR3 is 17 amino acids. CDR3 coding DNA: TGTGCCAGCAGCTTAGATTGGGCTAGCGGGAGCACAGATACGCAGTATTTT. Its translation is CASSLDWASGSTDTQYF.

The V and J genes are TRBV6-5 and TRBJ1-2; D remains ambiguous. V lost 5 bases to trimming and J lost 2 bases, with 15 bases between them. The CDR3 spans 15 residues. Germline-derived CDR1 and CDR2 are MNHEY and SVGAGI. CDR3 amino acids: CASSPAGLGNYGYTF. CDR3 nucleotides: TGTGCCAGCAGTCCCGCGGGCCTAGGGAACTATGGCTACACCTTC.

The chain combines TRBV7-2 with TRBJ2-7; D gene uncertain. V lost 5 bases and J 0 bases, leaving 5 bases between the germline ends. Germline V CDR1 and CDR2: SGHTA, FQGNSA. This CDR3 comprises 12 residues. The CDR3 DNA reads TGTGCCAGCAGCCCCAACTCCTACGAGCAGTACGTC. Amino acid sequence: CASSPNSYEQYV.

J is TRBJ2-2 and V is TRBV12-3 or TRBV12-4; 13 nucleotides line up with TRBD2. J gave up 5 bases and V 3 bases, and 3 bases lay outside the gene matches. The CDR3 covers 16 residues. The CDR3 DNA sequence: TGTGCCAGCAGTTTCGGACTAGCGGGAGATACCGGGGAGCTGTTTTTT. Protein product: CASSFGLAGDTGELFF.

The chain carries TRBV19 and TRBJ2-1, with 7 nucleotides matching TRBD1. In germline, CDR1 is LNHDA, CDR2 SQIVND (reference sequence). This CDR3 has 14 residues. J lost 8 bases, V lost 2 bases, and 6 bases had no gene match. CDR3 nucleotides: TGTGCCAGTAGTATACCAGGACAGGTTGATGAGCAGTTCTTC. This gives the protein CASSIPGQVDEQFF.